This T cell receptor beta chain was profiled in a study of T-cell memory formation after mild COVID-19. Study results and limitations: Those CD4+ clones that contracted were mainly in CM and EM (CD8+ ones in EMRA).

This CDR3 is 13 amino acids long. CDR1 is DFQATT, CDR2 SNEGSKA, per germline (reference sequence). V lost 0 bases to trimming and J lost 6 bases, with 11 bases between them. 5'RACE with constant-segment primers yielded barcoded, UMI-tagged TCR alpha and TCR beta cDNA libraries. TCRdb reprocessed the 5' RACE reads with MiXCR, giving one entry per CDR3 protein. The profile covers hundreds of thousands of distinct CDR3 sequences, with about 18% appearing a single time and over 9% taken by the ten largest. A word on this clonotype: Its target is not known.

The rearrangement uses TRBV20-1 and TRBJ1-2; a weak D match, TRBD1 (6 bases). What was sequenced was PBMCs or a T cell subset sorted from them (not recorded which). The sequence was obtained from an adult woman who had mild COVID-19 (a few samples of this study predate the infection). Cell type and time point are not known. CDR3 coding DNA: TGCAGTGCTAGAGATGGGGCAGGGGATGGCTACACCTTC. Its translation is CSARDGAGDGYTF.